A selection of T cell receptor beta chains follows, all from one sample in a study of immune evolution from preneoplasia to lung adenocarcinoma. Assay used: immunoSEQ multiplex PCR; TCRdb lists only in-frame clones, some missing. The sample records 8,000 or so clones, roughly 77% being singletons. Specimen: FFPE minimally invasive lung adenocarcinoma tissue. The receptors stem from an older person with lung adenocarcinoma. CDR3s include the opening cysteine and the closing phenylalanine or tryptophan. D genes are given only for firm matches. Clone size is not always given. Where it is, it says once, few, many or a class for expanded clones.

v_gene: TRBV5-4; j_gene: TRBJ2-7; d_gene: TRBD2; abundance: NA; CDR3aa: CASSPFASGSGDEQYF; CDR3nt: TGTGCCAGCAGCCCTTTTGCTAGCGGGAGCGGCGACGAGCAGTACTTC
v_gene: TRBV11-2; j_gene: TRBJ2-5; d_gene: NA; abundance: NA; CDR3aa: CASSLDGTQYF; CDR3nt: TGTGCCAGCAGCCTCGACGGGACCCAGTACTTC
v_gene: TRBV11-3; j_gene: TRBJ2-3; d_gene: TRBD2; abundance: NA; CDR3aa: CASSHGLAGDTDTQYF; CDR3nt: TGTGCCAGCAGCCACGGACTAGCGGGGGACACAGATACGCAGTATTTT
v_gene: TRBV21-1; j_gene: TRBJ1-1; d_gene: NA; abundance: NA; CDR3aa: CASRTAVVHIRTEAFF; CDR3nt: TGTGCCAGCAGGACGGCAGTAGTACACATTCGCACTGAAGCTTTCTTT
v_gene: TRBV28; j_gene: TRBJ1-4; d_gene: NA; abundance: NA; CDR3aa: CASSSTALNEKLFF; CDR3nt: TGTGCCAGCAGTTCGACGGCATTAAATGAAAAACTGTTTTTT
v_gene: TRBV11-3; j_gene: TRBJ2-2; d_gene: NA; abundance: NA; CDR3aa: CASSDLKGELFF; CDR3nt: TGTGCCAGCAGCGACCTGAAAGGGGAGCTGTTTTTT
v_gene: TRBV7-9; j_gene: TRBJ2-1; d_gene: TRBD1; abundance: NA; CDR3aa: CASSSPGQGVYNEQFF; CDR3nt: TGTGCCAGCAGCTCTCCGGGACAGGGGGTTTACAATGAGCAGTTCTTC
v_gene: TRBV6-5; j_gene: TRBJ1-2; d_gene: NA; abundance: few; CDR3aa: CASSQTVTGLYGYTF; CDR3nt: TGTGCCAGCAGCCAAACGGTCACAGGGCTCTATGGCTACACCTTC
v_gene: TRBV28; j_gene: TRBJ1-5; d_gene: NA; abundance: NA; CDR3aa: CASSLSLAGNQPQHF; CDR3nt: TGTGCCAGCAGTTTGTCTTTGGCCGGCAATCAGCCCCAGCATTTT
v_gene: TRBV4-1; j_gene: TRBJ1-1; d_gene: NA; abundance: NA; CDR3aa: CASSDETFKAFF; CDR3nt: TGCGCCAGCAGCGATGAGACCTTTAAAGCTTTCTTT
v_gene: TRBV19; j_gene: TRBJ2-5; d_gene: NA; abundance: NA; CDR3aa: CASSIEGARPETQYF; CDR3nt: TGTGCCAGTAGTATAGAGGGGGCGCGTCCGGAGACCCAGTACTTC
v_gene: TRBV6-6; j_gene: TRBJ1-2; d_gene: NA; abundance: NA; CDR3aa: CASSYRDDYGYTF; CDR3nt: TGTGCCAGCAGTTACCGGGACGACTATGGCTACACCTTC
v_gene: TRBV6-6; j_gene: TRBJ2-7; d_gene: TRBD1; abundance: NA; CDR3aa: CASSLDRAYEQYF; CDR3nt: TGTGCCAGCAGTCTCGACAGGGCCTACGAGCAGTACTTC
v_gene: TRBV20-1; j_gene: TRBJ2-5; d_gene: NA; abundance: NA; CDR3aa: CSASSEETQYF; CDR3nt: TGCAGTGCTAGCTCCGAAGAGACCCAGTACTTC
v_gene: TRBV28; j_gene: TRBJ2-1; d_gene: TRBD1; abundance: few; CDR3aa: CASSARTGTLYNEQFF; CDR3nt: TGTGCCAGCAGTGCAAGGACAGGGACACTTTACAATGAGCAGTTCTTC
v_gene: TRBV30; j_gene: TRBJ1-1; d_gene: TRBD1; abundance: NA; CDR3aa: CAWKDRADTEAFF; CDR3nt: TGTGCCTGGAAGGACAGGGCCGACACTGAAGCTTTCTTT
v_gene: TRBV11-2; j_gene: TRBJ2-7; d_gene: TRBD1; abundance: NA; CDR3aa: CASSLAIGTGPSYEQYF; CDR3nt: TGTGCCAGCAGCTTAGCTATAGGGACAGGGCCTTCCTACGAGCAGTACTTC
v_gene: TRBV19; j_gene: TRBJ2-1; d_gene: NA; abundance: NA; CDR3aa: CASSLADYNEQFF; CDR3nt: TGTGCCAGTAGTCTGGCCGATTATAATGAGCAGTTCTTC
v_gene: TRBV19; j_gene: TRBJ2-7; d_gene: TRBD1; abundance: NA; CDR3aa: CASSTRQGYEQYF; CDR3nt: TGTGCCAGTAGTACGAGACAGGGGTACGAGCAGTACTTC
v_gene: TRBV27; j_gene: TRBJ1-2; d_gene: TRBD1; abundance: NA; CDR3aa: CASGLSRGQLF; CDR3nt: TGTGCCAGCGGCCTAAGCCGGGGACAGCTCTTC
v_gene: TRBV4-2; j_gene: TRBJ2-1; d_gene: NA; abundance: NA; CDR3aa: CASSQEDSISYNEQFF; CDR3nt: TGTGCCAGCAGCCAAGAGGACTCTATTTCCTACAATGAGCAGTTCTTC
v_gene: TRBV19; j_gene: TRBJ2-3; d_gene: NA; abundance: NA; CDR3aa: CASSGLATSTDTQYF; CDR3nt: TGTGCCAGTAGTGGGCTAGCCACTAGCACAGATACGCAGTATTTT
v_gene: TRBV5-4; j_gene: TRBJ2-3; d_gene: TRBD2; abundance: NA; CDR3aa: CASSLAGRATDTQYF; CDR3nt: TGTGCCAGCAGCTTGGCCGGGAGGGCCACAGATACGCAGTATTTT
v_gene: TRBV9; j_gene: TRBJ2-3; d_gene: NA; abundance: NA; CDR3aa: CASSVVGARDTQYF; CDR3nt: TGTGCCAGCAGCGTAGTGGGGGCGAGAGATACGCAGTATTTT
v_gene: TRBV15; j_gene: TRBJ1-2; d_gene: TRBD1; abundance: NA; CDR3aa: CATSPRQGEHGYTF; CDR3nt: TGTGCCACCAGCCCACGACAGGGCGAACATGGCTACACCTTC